The entry below gives a single TCR beta chain sequence along with its context. Antigen specificity is unknown. This entry comes from a study of memory CD4+ T cells and cytomegalovirus serostatus. Turning to the study itself: Of the healthy Belgian adults, 9 were CMV seropositive and approximately 24 seronegative. General study points: Of 150 to 200 reported CMV TCRbeta sequences, about 70 were found in memory CD4+ repertoires. A US-trained random forest predicted CMV serostatus with median AUC around 0.91.

Sequenced by immunoSEQ multiplex PCR; TCRdb stores in-frame clones only, minus some. The table records some 48,000 clones, 75% to 85% of them present only once. The CDR3 is 14 amino acids. Per germline, CDR1 SGHTA and CDR2 FQGTGA. Trimming left V 5 bases short and J 4 bases short, with 11 bases between. The sort gate was single viable CD3+CD4+CD8-CD45RO+ cells for memory CD4+ T cells. After thawing, CD4+ T cells were positively selected. V and J are TRBV7-3 and TRBJ2-2; D may be TRBD1 or TRBD2 (6 bases each). This receptor was obtained from an adult in good health and CMV-seronegative. Material: memory CD4+ T cells from blood. The CDR3 DNA is TGTGCCAGCAGCAAAGGGGGGTTCACCGGGGAGCTGTTTTTT. This translates into CASSKGGFTGELFF.